The 23 T cell receptor beta chains listed next were all sequenced from one sample in a study of CD8 T cells in ankylosing spondylitis. TCRdb ran MiXCR on the 5' RACE reads and lists one entry per CDR3 protein. There are roughly 280,000 distinct CDR3 sequences in the sample; 20% occur only once, and roughly 8% lies in the top ten. The sequencing sample was made of blood, either unsorted or a sorted T cell fraction (not recorded which). The receptors were gathered from a male donor with ankylosing spondylitis or in good health (not recorded which).

This clonotype was seen more than once but under ten times. The V gene is TRBV20-1, the J gene TRBJ2-5; D tentatively fits TRBD1 or TRBD2 (5 bases each). The CDR3 spans 14 residues. Trimming took off 6 bases at V and 0 bases at J, with 14 bases between the two ends. Germline CDR1 and CDR2: DFQATT and SNEGSKA (reference sequence). The CDR3 DNA reads as TGCAGTGCCCGGGACCTTGGGCACCAAGAGACCCAGTACTTC. Protein product: CSARDLGHQETQYF.

This clonotype showed up many times. This chain joins TRBV12-3 or TRBV12-4 and TRBJ2-1; D possibly uses TRBD1 or TRBD2 (5 bases each). Trimming left V 1 base short and J 6 bases short, with 13 bases between. The CDR3 totals 15 residues. The CDR3 DNA is TGTGCCAGCAGTTTAGTTGGGACGAAAGGCAATGAGCAGTTCTTC. As protein: CASSLVGTKGNEQFF.

DNA for the CDR3: TGTGCCAGCAGTGATGGGACACACTTCTACAATGAGCAGTTCTTC. Its translation is CASSDGTHFYNEQFF. The chain combines TRBV2 with TRBJ2-1; the D gene is possibly TRBD1 (6 bases). Germline lookup yields CDR1 SNHLY and CDR2 FYNNEI. Trimming left V 3 bases short and J 3 bases short, with 12 bases between. CDR3 size: 15 residues.

This clonotype has only a few counts. This chain links TRBV5-1 with TRBJ2-1, with TRBD1 matching over 8 bases. Per germline, CDR1 SGHRS and CDR2 YFSETQ. V was pared by 0 bases and J by 16 bases, with 6 bases of the junction left unmatched. The CDR3 is 12 amino acids. The CDR3 coding sequence is TGCGCCAGCAGCTTGGGACAGGGGCACCTTTTCTTC. Its translation: CASSLGQGHLFF.

This clonotype was seen only a few times. V is TRBV3-1 and J is TRBJ2-5; 7 bases map to TRBD1. CDR1 LGHDT and CDR2 YNNKEL come from the germline V gene (reference sequence). V dropped 2 bases and J dropped 4; count of bases not matched to a gene: 7. The CDR3 runs 15 residues. The CDR3 sequence is CASSQRQGLRETQYF. For the CDR3, the DNA is TGTGCCAGCAGCCAAAGACAGGGATTGAGAGAGACCCAGTACTTC.

This clonotype showed up just a few times. V gene TRBV11-2 combines with J gene TRBJ2-1; no firm D call. The CDR3 loop spans 13 amino acids. The germline CDR1 and CDR2 sequences are SGHAT and FQNNGV. Trimming shortened V by 0 bases and J by 7 bases, and 7 bases separated the two germline ends. Here the CDR3 reads CASSLERGNEQFF. CDR3 bases: TGTGCCAGCAGCTTAGAACGTGGAAATGAGCAGTTCTTC.

CDR3 nucleotides: TGTGCCAGCAGGCAAGGGGGCTGGAATTCACCCCTCCACTTT. This sequence encodes CASRQGGWNSPLHF. The chain employs TRBV12-3 or TRBV12-4 and TRBJ1-6, with 7 bases identical to TRBD1. This CDR3 is 14 amino acids long. V dropped 6 bases and J dropped 7; count of bases not matched to a gene: 6.

The gene calls are TRBV29-1 and TRBJ2-3; TRBD2 is a possible D gene (7 bases). V lost 6 bases to trimming and J lost 5 bases, with 21 bases between them. Germline V gene data show CDR1 as SQVTM and CDR2 as ANQGSEA. This CDR3 region has 15 residues. CDR3 nucleotide sequence: TGCAGCGTGGGGGGAGGGGGGCTGTCAAGAGATACGCAGTATTTT. Amino acid sequence: CSVGGGGLSRDTQYF.

This clonotype was detected only a few times. The V gene is TRBV28, the J gene TRBJ2-1; D is unclear. From germline, CDR1 is MDHEN and CDR2 SYDVKM. The CDR3 has 13 residues. Deletions cut 1 base from V and 9 bases from J, with 10 bases between. The CDR3 protein is CASSLLIVGEQFF. CDR3 nucleotide sequence: TGTGCCAGCAGTTTATTAATCGTGGGTGAGCAGTTCTTC.

The chain couples TRBV7-3 to TRBJ2-7, with a tentative D call TRBD1 (7 bases). Trimming left V 5 bases short and J 0 bases short, with 11 bases between. The CDR3 length is 14 residues. Germline V gene lookup returns CDR1 SGHTA and CDR2 FQGTGA. This CDR3 is CASSGGGPSYEQYV. In nucleotides, the CDR3 is TGTGCCAGCAGCGGAGGGGGCCCCTCCTACGAGCAGTACGTC.

The chain uses TRBV11-2 and TRBJ2-4; D remains ambiguous. V was clipped by 5 bases and J by 0 bases, with 17 bases between them. The CDR3 length is 17 residues. Germline V CDR1 and CDR2: SGHAT, FQNNGV. In DNA form, the CDR3 reads TGTGCCAGCAGCGGGCGGTTCGGAGACTTAGCCAAAAACATTCAGTACTTC. Translation: CASSGRFGDLAKNIQYF.

In its sample, this clonotype was seen a few times. The chain links TRBV6-1 to TRBJ2-3; a possible D gene is TRBD2 (7 bases). Germline assignment: CDR1 MNHNS and CDR2 SASEGT. Trimming removed 6 bases from V and 4 bases from J, with 17 bases in between. The CDR3 is made up of 15 amino acids. This CDR3 is CASSRGADSADTQYF. The CDR3 DNA reads as TGTGCCAGCAGCCGGGGGGCGGACAGCGCAGATACGCAGTATTTT.

This clonotype was counted between two and nine times. J is TRBJ2-1 and V is TRBV7-2, with 10 bases identical to TRBD2. The trim removed 0 bases at V and 10 bases at J, leaving 3 bases unmatched. The germline CDR1 and CDR2 sequences are SGHTA and FQGNSA. The length of the CDR3 is 14 residues. As DNA, the CDR3 is TGTGCCAGCAGCTTAGCGCAGCGGGAGGGGGAGCAGTTCTTC. This encodes CASSLAQREGEQFF.

This clonotype appeared a few times. The chain employs TRBV6-2 or TRBV6-3 and TRBJ2-5; 12 bases line up with TRBD2. Germline V gives CDR1 MNHEY, CDR2 SVGEGT. The junction had 11 bases not matched to a gene; V was cut back by 0 bases and J by 0 bases. The CDR3 has 20 amino acids. This CDR3 is CASSYSSRTSGVPYQETQYF. The DNA for the CDR3 is TGTGCCAGCAGTTACTCGAGTCGGACTAGCGGGGTCCCGTACCAAGAGACCCAGTACTTC.

The rearrangement links TRBV7-7 to TRBJ2-1; 8 nucleotides line up with TRBD1. J gave up 0 bases and V 5 bases, and 18 bases lay outside the gene matches. The germline V gene encodes CDR1 SSHAT and CDR2 FNYEAQ (reference sequence). This CDR3 region has 20 residues. Here the CDR3 DNA reads TGTGCCAGCAGCCTAAACTCCGGGACAGGTAAATCCAGCTCCTACAATGAGCAGTTCTTC. It codes for CASSLNSGTGKSSSYNEQFF.

This chain uses TRBV9 with TRBJ2-2; possibly TRBD1 or TRBD2 for D (6 bases each). The CDR3 length is 17 residues. Trimming cost V 1 base and J 3 bases, with 16 bases left between them. In germline, CDR1 is SGDLS, CDR2 YYNGEE. The CDR3 DNA sequence: TGTGCCAGCAGCGTACGGAGGGACACCCCGGACACCGGGGAGCTGTTTTTT. Amino acids: CASSVRRDTPDTGELFF.

This clonotype has only a few counts. The rearrangement uses TRBV20-1 and TRBJ2-1; D perhaps matches TRBD2 (6 bases). The CDR3 covers 14 residues. V lost 3 bases to trimming and J lost 0 bases, with 9 bases between them. CDR1 and CDR2 (germline): DFQATT, SNEGSKA (reference sequence). The CDR3 sequence: CSASGSGSYNEQFF. The CDR3 coding sequence is TGCAGTGCTAGCGGGAGCGGCTCCTACAATGAGCAGTTCTTC.

This clonotype was picked up many times. The chain links TRBV20-1 to TRBJ2-1; D is perhaps TRBD1 or TRBD2 (5 bases each). Germline V lookup: CDR1 DFQATT, CDR2 SNEGSKA (reference sequence). This CDR3 spans 12 amino acids. Written as DNA, the CDR3 is TGCAGCGTCGGGGCGGATTCAAATGAGCAGTTCTTC. Amino acids: CSVGADSNEQFF.

The V call is TRBV28, the J call TRBJ1-1; D not resolved. The V gene lost 3 bases and the J gene lost 0 bases, with 11 bases spanning the gap. This CDR3 has 15 amino acids. CDR1 is MDHEN, CDR2 SYDVKM, per germline. The CDR3 DNA follows: TGTGCCAGCAGTTTTAGAGGCATTATGAACACTGAAGCTTTCTTT. Residues: CASSFRGIMNTEAFF. The whole variable domain, filled in from reference TRBV28 and TRBJ1-1, reads DVKVTQSSRYLVKRTGEKVFLECVQDMDHENMFWYRQDPGLGLRLIYFSYDVKMKEKGDIPEGYSVSREKKERFSLILESASTNQTSMYLCASSFRGIMNTEAFFGQGTRLTVV.

In its sample, this clonotype was seen many times. The chain employs TRBV5-1 and TRBJ2-3, with unresolved D. The length of the CDR3 is 14 residues. Trimming stripped 0 bases from V and 0 bases from J, with 5 bases between. Per the germline V gene, CDR1 is SGHRS and CDR2 is YFSETQ. CDR3 coding DNA: TGCGCCAGCAGCTTGGGTCAGAGCACAGATACGCAGTATTTT. This encodes CASSLGQSTDTQYF.

V gene TRBV20-1 combines with J gene TRBJ2-5; D may be TRBD1 (5 bases). CDR1 DFQATT and CDR2 SNEGSKA come from the germline V gene (reference sequence). The CDR3 has 12 amino acids. The CDR3 bases are TGCACCCGACTGGGGCCCCAAGAGACCCAGTACTTC. It is translated as CTRLGPQETQYF.

Only a few counts were recorded for this clonotype. The V and J genes are TRBV7-8 and TRBJ2-3; D is ambiguous. Germline V gene data show CDR1 as SGHVS and CDR2 as FQNEAQ. V lost 3 bases to trimming and J lost 0 bases, with 16 bases between them. This CDR3 comprises 17 residues. The CDR3 region is CASSFHRRQTSTDTQYF. CDR3 nucleotides: TGTGCCAGCAGCTTCCACCGACGTCAGACAAGCACAGATACGCAGTATTTT.

The chain is built from TRBV12-3 or TRBV12-4 and TRBJ2-2; TRBD2 aligns across 9 bases. With 4 bases clipped from V and 1 base from J, the junction kept 1 base outside the gene matches. The CDR3 totals 15 residues. CDR3 nucleotides: TGTGCCAGCAGTTATAGCGGGAGGAACACCGGGGAGCTGTTTTTT. Protein sequence: CASSYSGRNTGELFF.